This TCR beta chain was identified during a study of cytomegalovirus exposure and HLA in healthy donors. The PCR employed 60 Vbeta primers together with 13 Jbeta primers. Profiling relied on immunoSEQ multiplex PCR, and the TCRdb table lists in-frame clones only, not all of them. The repertoire includes about 200,000 clones, 83% of them detected once, and around 1.4% sits in the top ten. The CDR3 loop spans 16 amino acids. Per germline, CDR1 SNHLY and CDR2 FYNNEI. V shed 1 base, J shed 4 bases, and the junction held 7 bases outside the gene matches. Sequencing was done on a sample of PBMCs. This clonotype originated in a girl between 5 and 17 years old in good health and CMV-seronegative. This chain connects TRBV2 to TRBJ1-1; 9 bases line up with TRBD1. The chain's CDR3 is CASSEEGTGRGTEAFF. Here the CDR3 DNA reads TGTGCCAGCAGTGAAGAAGGGACAGGGAGAGGCACTGAAGCTTTCTTT.